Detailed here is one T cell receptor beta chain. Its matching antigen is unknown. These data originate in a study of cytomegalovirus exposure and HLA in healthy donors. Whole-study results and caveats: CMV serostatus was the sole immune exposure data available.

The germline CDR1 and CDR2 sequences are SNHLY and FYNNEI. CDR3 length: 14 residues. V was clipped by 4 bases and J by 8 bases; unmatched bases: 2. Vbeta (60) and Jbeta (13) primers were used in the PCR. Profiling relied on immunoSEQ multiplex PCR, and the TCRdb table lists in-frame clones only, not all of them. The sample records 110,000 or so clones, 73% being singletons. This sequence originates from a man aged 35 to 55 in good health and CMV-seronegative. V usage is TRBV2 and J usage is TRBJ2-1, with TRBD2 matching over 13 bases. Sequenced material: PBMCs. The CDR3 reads CASSGTSGGDEQFF. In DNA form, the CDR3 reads TGTGCCAGCAGTGGGACTAGCGGGGGCGATGAGCAGTTCTTC.